The clone carrying this T cell receptor beta chain has a count of ten or more. The source of the sample is a study of read filtering for tumor transcriptome and immune sequencing. About the study: Among patients, some 17 were male and more than 11 female, aged about 40 to 90 (mean about 71). R-ISS stage counts were under ten for I, about 15 for II, about 7 for III. IR-seq gave about 4.05 to 11 million TCR reads per sample; RNA-seq gave about 80 to 1273.

The library was built from around 400 ng RNA with molecular barcoded adaptors for alpha/delta and beta/gamma chains. TCRdb reanalysed the reads using MiXCR and keeps one entry per CDR3 protein. This sample has fewer than 90,000 distinct CDR3 sequences, with 9% to 15% found just once. Germline-derived CDR1 and CDR2 are SGHRS and YFSETQ. V dropped 4 bases and J dropped 2 bases, with 15 bases sitting between them. CDR3 length: 16 residues. Sampling of bone marrow took place during active disease in every patient. Sequencing was carried out using a population of CD138-negative cells sorted from bone marrow. The origin of this receptor is a donor aged 40 or older with multiple myeloma. The chain links TRBV5-1 to TRBJ2-2; D gene uncertain. CDR3 bases: TGCGCCAGCAGCCCCCCCCTCGGCGACAACACCGGGGAGCTGTTTTTT. Residues: CASSPPLGDNTGELFF.